The clone carrying this T cell receptor (beta chain) showed up many times. This record comes from a study of early T cells in non-severe SARS-CoV-2 infection. TCRdb re-derived calls from the 5' RACE reads in MiXCR, one entry per CDR3 protein. The sample lists tens of thousands of distinct CDR3 sequences, about 12% seen once, with about 6% in the top ten. The source material was whole blood. This sequence was found in an adult who was a healthcare worker with PCR-confirmed SARS-CoV-2 infection or an uninfected control (not recorded which).

CDR3 nucleotides: TGCAGTGCTAGACCGAGCGGGAGGCCTTACAATGAGCAGTTCTTC. It yields the protein CSARPSGRPYNEQFF. The chain couples TRBV20-1 to TRBJ2-1, with 9 bases lining up with TRBD2. Germline assignment: CDR1 DFQATT and CDR2 SNEGSKA (reference sequence). The trim removed 2 bases at V and 4 bases at J, leaving 6 bases unmatched. The CDR3 sequence is 15 residues long.